The sequence of this T cell receptor (beta chain) was determined in a study of shared clonotypes between healthy human individuals. General study results and limits: It was observed that roughly 5% of naive CD4 clonotypes were shared across a handful of donors.

TCRdb keeps only in-frame clones here, not all; method: immunoSEQ multiplex PCR. The data hold roughly 2.5 million clones, with around 90% observed a single time. On this clone itself: Its specificity is not known.

Germline assignment: CDR1 SGHDT and CDR2 YYEEEE. Trimming cost V 2 bases and J 3 bases, with 6 bases left between them. This CDR3 comprises 12 residues. V gene TRBV5-6 combines with J gene TRBJ2-7; no firm D call. The receptor was derived from a man between 18 and 29 years old in good health. Sequenced sample: naive CD4+ T cells sorted from blood. Subset indicated: CD45RA+ positively selected. The DNA of the CDR3 is TGTGCCAGCAGCTTACGATACTACGAGCAGTACTTC. Translation: CASSLRYYEQYF.